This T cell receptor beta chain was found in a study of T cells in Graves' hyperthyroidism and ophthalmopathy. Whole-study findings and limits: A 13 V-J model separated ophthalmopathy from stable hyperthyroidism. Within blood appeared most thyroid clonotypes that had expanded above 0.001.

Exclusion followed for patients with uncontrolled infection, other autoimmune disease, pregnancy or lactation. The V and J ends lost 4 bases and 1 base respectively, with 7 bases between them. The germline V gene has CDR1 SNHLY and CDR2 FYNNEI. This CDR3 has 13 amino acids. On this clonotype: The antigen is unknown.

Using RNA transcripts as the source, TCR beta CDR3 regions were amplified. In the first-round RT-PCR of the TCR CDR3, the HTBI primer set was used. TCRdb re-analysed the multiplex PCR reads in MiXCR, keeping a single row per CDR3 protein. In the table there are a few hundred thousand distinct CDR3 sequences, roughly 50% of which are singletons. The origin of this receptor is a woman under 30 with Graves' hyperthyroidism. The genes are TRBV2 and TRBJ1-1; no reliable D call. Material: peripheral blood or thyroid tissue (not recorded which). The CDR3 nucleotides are TGTGCCAGCAGTGCCCTAGGGAACACTGAAGCTTTCTTT. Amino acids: CASSALGNTEAFF.